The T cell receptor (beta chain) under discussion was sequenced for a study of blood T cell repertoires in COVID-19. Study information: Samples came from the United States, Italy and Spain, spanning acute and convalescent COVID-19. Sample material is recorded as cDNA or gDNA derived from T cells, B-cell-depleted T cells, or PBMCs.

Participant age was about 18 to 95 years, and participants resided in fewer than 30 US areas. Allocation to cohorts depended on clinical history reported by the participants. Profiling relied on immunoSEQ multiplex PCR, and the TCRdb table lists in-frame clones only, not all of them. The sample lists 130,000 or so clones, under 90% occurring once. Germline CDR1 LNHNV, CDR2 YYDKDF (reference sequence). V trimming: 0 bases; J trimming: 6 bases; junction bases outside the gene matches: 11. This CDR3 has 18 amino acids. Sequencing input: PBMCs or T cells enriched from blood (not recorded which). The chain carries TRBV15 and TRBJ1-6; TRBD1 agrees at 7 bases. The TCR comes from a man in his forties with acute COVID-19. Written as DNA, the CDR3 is TGTGCCACCAGCAGAGATAGGGGGCGACCTAGCCTTAATTCACCCCTCCACTTT. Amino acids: CATSRDRGRPSLNSPLHF. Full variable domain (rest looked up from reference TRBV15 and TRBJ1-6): DAMVIQNPRYQVTQFGKPVTLSCSQTLNHNVMYWYQQKSSQAPKLLFHYYDKDFNNEADTPDNFQSRRPNTSFCFLDIRSPGLGDTAMYLCATSRDRGRPSLNSPLHFGNGTRLTVT.